This T cell receptor beta chain emerged from a study of lymphopenia after photon versus proton radiotherapy. Whole-study results and caveats: After the lymphocyte nadir, photon-treated repertoires showed oligoclonal expansion, especially of CD8+ Temra cells. Authors raise, but do not show, better survival with proton therapy. Under photons, naive T cells and diversity fell while effector/memory populations rose.

Profiled with immunoSEQ multiplex PCR; TCRdb holds only in-frame clones, not every one. Of 50,000 or so clones listed, roughly nine tenths are singletons. Note on this clone: Its antigen is not known.

Looked up from germline, CDR1 is MNHNS and CDR2 is SASEGT. Trimming removed 3 bases from V and 7 bases from J; junction bases left unmatched: 5. The CDR3 sequence is 15 residues long. The sample here was peripheral blood, taken from a patient treated with photon-based radiotherapy. The chain couples TRBV6-1 to TRBJ2-1; TRBD2 aligns across 11 bases. The clonotype originates from a woman aged 40 to 50 with cholangiocarcinoma. DNA of the CDR3: TGTGCCAGCAGTGAGCCGCCTAGCGGGAGGAATGAGCAGTTCTTC. It encodes CASSEPPSGRNEQFF.